Listed below are T cell receptor beta chains from one sample, sequenced in a study of shared T cell receptors in the human thymus. Clones were sequenced by immunoSEQ multiplex PCR, and TCRdb holds only the in-frame ones, with some missing. Of 550,000 to 800,000 clones listed, approximately 85% are singletons. These data were also reused for a study on human thymus T cells.

Sequencing input: thymocytes. The receptors were gathered from a girl in the first two years of life with a congenital heart defect. CDR3s include the opening cysteine and the closing phenylalanine or tryptophan. D genes are given only for firm matches. A row's size may be missing; if present it is once, few, many or a size class.

cdr3_length	d_call	clone_size	v_call	cdr3_aa
13	TRBD1	.	TRBV12-5	CASGLDRGSAQYF
12	TRBD1	.	TRBV6-4	CASGQGSEPLHF
16	TRBD2	once	TRBV4-3	CASSHSLRGGPGEQFF
15	.	.	TRBV5-1	CASRPTQGSNQPQHF
16	TRBD1	.	TRBV6-1	CASSAGTGGGYQPQHF
19	TRBD2	.	TRBV14	CASSQEGVRLAGTTDTQYF
19	TRBD2	.	TRBV9	CASSATPGLAGGPADTQYF
13	.	.	TRBV7-7	CASSLGGRTEAFF
18	TRBD1	.	TRBV7-9	CASSVIGGTGRTNEKLFF
14	.	.	TRBV4-1	CASSSRDSQETQYF
18	.	.	TRBV10-3	CAISETPQGFDRTDTQYF
20	.	.	TRBV19	CASSPRGSGNWPLMNTEAFF
13	.	few	TRBV2	CASSDKTGHEQYF
17	TRBD1	.	TRBV14	CASSLYPAGGLNNEQFF
12	.	.	TRBV29-1	CSVERGGTEAFF
16	.	.	TRBV5-8	CASSFGTSGMDNEQFF
14	.	.	TRBV28	CASSSRRRGNTIYF
15	TRBD2	.	TRBV14	CASSGSAGVKNIQYF
15	.	.	TRBV7-2	CASSLTNSGANVLTF
20	.	.	TRBV4-1	CASSQDQGGVGRGDTDTQYF
18	.	.	TRBV6-1	CASSAAPRIIASYNEQFF
15	.	.	TRBV7-8	CASSLEAEAGNTIYF
16	.	.	TRBV19	CASSGLGGGPDNEQFF
17	.	.	TRBV15	CATSRDWVGEGGYEQYF
14	TRBD1	.	TRBV18	CASSPKQGPYEQYF
16	TRBD1	few	TRBV28	CASSFRDRGPPMAQFF
14	TRBD1	.	TRBV28	CASIGTGRADTQYF
13	TRBD2	.	TRBV10-3	CAISEPGGDEQFF
18	.	.	TRBV7-9	CASSIHRWQERYQETQYF
15	TRBD2	.	TRBV19	CASRPRLARPNEQFF
11	.	.	TRBV6-1	CASDTQETQYF
13	TRBD1	.	TRBV10-3	CATIGQAPGELFF
13	.	.	TRBV10-2	CASDSERNEKLFF
14	.	.	TRBV4-1	CASSQPLRGTEAFF
15	TRBD1	few	TRBV11-1	CASSSDPGQEHGYTF
18	.	.	TRBV28	CASSLGGTGPRMNTEAFF
14	TRBD1	.	TRBV13	CASSSLRQGHEQYF
13	.	few	TRBV27	CASSFRRGYGYTF
13	.	.	TRBV9	CASSGDRTGELFF
19	TRBD2	.	TRBV30	CAWSLPGLAGDYLTDTQYF
16	TRBD1	.	TRBV5-1	CASSPGTGRMNTEAFF
16	TRBD1	.	TRBV9	CASSGIGQGGSDGYTF
17	TRBD1	.	TRBV5-1	CASSLGAGTGEDRGYTF
17	TRBD1	.	TRBV6-1	CASSDKDRGSSNYGYTF
17	TRBD1	.	TRBV7-2	CASSYQGALTLRGGYTF
14	.	.	TRBV30	CAWSEGGMNTEAFF
15	TRBD1	.	TRBV4-2	CASSQADRRNQPQHF
16	.	.	TRBV6-6	CASSYNRGIVRTEAFF
15	.	.	TRBV12-5	CASGLGEGRTDTQYF
16	.	.	TRBV6-5	CASSYSSKQMGNEQFF
15	TRBD1	.	TRBV19	CASSPSGGHTYEQYF
15	TRBD2	.	TRBV7-2	CASQRVAGGTYEQYF
18	TRBD2	.	TRBV29-1	CSVEYSVAGGPANNEQFF